Listed here are 20 T cell receptor beta chains from one sample, sequenced in a study of OX40 agonist ivuxolimab in advanced cancers. Only in-frame clones appear in the TCRdb table, and some are missing; sequencing was by immunoSEQ multiplex PCR. Among 20,000 to 25,000 clones listed, about four fifths were seen once. The specimen was CD4+ or CD8+ T cells sorted from blood, collected in a trial of the OX40 agonist ivuxolimab. These receptors were obtained from an adult with an advanced solid tumor such as melanoma, head and neck, liver or kidney cancer.

V is TRBV7-8 and J is TRBJ2-3; no clear D gene. From germline, CDR1 is SGHVS and CDR2 FQNEAQ. This CDR3 is 14 amino acids long. The V and J ends lost 5 bases and 1 base respectively, with 10 bases between them. CDR3 amino acids: CASSPGGGTDTQYF. The CDR3 region has the DNA TGTGCCAGCAGCCCCGGTGGGGGCACAGATACGCAGTATTTT.

The rearrangement joins TRBV30 to TRBJ2-1, with 12 nucleotides matching TRBD2. The CDR3 is made up of 15 amino acids. Looked up from germline, CDR1 is GTSNPN and CDR2 is SVGIG (reference sequence). Trimming cost V 1 base and J 3 bases; bases outside gene matches: 1. CDR3 in amino acids: CAWSGLAGDYNEQFF. The DNA of the CDR3 is TGTGCCTGGAGTGGACTAGCGGGGGACTACAATGAGCAGTTCTTC.

The chain has TRBV7-6 and TRBJ2-1, with 10 bases fitting TRBD2. This CDR3 is 16 amino acids long. Per germline, CDR1 SGHVS and CDR2 FNYEAQ. V lost 1 base to trimming and J lost 8 bases; unmatched junction nucleotides: 8. Here the CDR3 reads CASSLVSGRARDEQFF. In DNA, the CDR3 is TGTGCCAGCAGCTTAGTGAGCGGGAGGGCCAGGGATGAGCAGTTCTTC.

This clone showed up just once. The chain carries TRBV5-8 and TRBJ1-4, with D maybe TRBD1 (6 bases). Looked up from germline, CDR1 is SGHTS and CDR2 is YDEGEE. The CDR3 has 15 amino acids. Trimming removed 2 bases from V and 4 bases from J, with 12 bases in between. In DNA, the CDR3 is TGTGCCAGCAGCTTAGGACAGACTATTAATGAAAAACTGTTTTTT. It codes for CASSLGQTINEKLFF.

This chain joins TRBV11-2 and TRBJ2-2; TRBD1 matches at 7 bases. CDR1 is SGHAT and CDR2 is FQNNGV in the germline V gene. The J segment lost 4 bases and the V segment lost 2 bases, leaving 10 bases of the junction unmatched. This CDR3 is 17 amino acids long. The CDR3 region is CASSLYQRTGITGELFF. The CDR3 region has the DNA TGTGCCAGCAGCTTATATCAAAGGACAGGTATCACCGGGGAGCTGTTTTTT.

The table lists this clone with a few counts. The chain carries TRBV5-5 and TRBJ2-7; the D gene is possibly TRBD1 (6 bases). The germline V gene encodes CDR1 SGHKS and CDR2 YYEKEE (reference sequence). V shed 3 bases and J shed 3 bases, with 16 bases lying between them. This CDR3 is 15 amino acids long. The CDR3 region has the DNA TGTGCCAGCAGCTCGGATGATGTAGGGGGCTACGAGCAGTACTTC. Translation: CASSSDDVGGYEQYF.

V usage is TRBV25-1 and J usage is TRBJ1-6, with 9 bases identical to TRBD1. The CDR3 extends over 14 amino acids. The germline CDR1 and CDR2 sequences are MGHDK and SYGVNS. Unmatched junction bases numbered 7, after V lost 2 bases and J lost 14 bases. The CDR3 DNA sequence: TGTGCCAGCAGTGAAGGGACAGGGCTGGTGACCCTCCACTTT. Encoded protein: CASSEGTGLVTLHF.

This clone was seen only a few times. The rearrangement links TRBV5-5 to TRBJ1-2, with TRBD1 identical over 7 bases. This CDR3 contains 14 residues. Germline CDR1 is SGHKS and CDR2 is YYEKEE (reference sequence). V lost 3 bases, J lost 5 bases, and 7 bases stayed unmatched. DNA of the CDR3: TGTGCCAGCAGCTCTGACAGGGAGAGGTATGGCTACACCTTC. Its translation: CASSSDRERYGYTF.

The chain links TRBV6-6 to TRBJ2-7, with a weak D call TRBD1 (6 bases). Germline CDR1 MNHNY, CDR2 SVGAGI (reference sequence). The CDR3 is 14 amino acids. Trimming took 2 bases from V and 4 from J, leaving 12 bases between them. The CDR3 region is CASSYPDRTYEQYF. CDR3 coding DNA: TGTGCCAGCAGTTACCCGGACAGAACTTACGAGCAGTACTTC.

This clone was seen once. This chain uses TRBV27 with TRBJ1-5; 7 bases agree with TRBD1. J was trimmed by 1 base and V by 9 bases; bases with no gene match: 9. CDR3 length: 15 amino acids. Germline V gene data show CDR1 as MNHEY and CDR2 as SMNVEV (reference sequence). CDR3 residues: CASSIGQASNQPQHF. The CDR3 DNA reads TGTGCCAGTTCTATTGGACAGGCGAGCAATCAGCCCCAGCATTTT.

The rearrangement joins TRBV27 to TRBJ1-5; no clear D gene. Trimming shortened V by 6 bases and J by 0 bases, and 9 bases separated the two germline ends. The CDR3 has 14 residues. Germline values: CDR1 MNHEY, CDR2 SMNVEV (reference sequence). The CDR3 coding sequence is TGTGCCAGCAGGGACTTTGATAGCAATCAGCCCCAGCATTTT. This encodes CASRDFDSNQPQHF.

The chain uses TRBV27 and TRBJ2-5, with 11 nucleotides matching TRBD2. The CDR3 loop spans 15 amino acids. J gave up 2 bases and V 7 bases, and 6 bases lay outside the gene matches. The V gene's germline CDR1 is MNHEY and CDR2 SMNVEV (reference sequence). CDR3 bases: TGTGCCAGCAAGGCGGGACTAGCGGATCAAGAGACCCAGTACTTC. Protein sequence: CASKAGLADQETQYF.

This clone was found once. The J gene is TRBJ1-5, the V gene TRBV2; D not resolved. Trimming took off 1 base at V and 3 bases at J, with 7 bases between the two ends. CDR3 length: 14 amino acids. CDR1 and CDR2 (germline): SNHLY, FYNNEI. Written as DNA, the CDR3 is TGTGCCAGCAGTGAAGAGCAGGTCAATCAGCCCCAGCATTTT. It is translated as CASSEEQVNQPQHF.

This clone is medium-sized in the sample. J is TRBJ2-1 and V is TRBV27; 10 bases align to TRBD2. The CDR3 extends over 15 amino acids. V dropped 5 bases and J dropped 7; count of bases not matched to a gene: 8. The germline V gene encodes CDR1 MNHEY and CDR2 SMNVEV (reference sequence). The DNA for the CDR3 is TGTGCCAGCAGTACGGGACTAGCGAGGGAGAATGAGCAGTTCTTC. Its protein product is CASSTGLARENEQFF.

This chain uses TRBV10-1 with TRBJ2-5, with D maybe TRBD1 (6 bases). CDR3 length: 14 amino acids. Germline lookup yields CDR1 WNHNN and CDR2 SYGVQD (reference sequence). Between the trimmed V and J ends, which lost 3 bases and 5 bases, there was a span of 13 bases. CDR3 in DNA: TGCGCCAGCAGTGACGCAGGGGAATTGGAGACCCAGTACTTC. This encodes CASSDAGELETQYF.

The genes are TRBV4-1 and TRBJ2-2, with D maybe TRBD1 (6 bases). Germline CDR1 reads MGHRA; CDR2 reads YSYEKL. The CDR3 has 15 amino acids. V lost 1 base and J lost 4, with 10 bases in between. The CDR3 loop reads CASSQVQGGTGELFF. The DNA for the CDR3 is TGCGCCAGCAGCCAAGTACAGGGTGGCACCGGGGAGCTGTTTTTT.

This rearrangement joins TRBV18 to TRBJ1-3, with no clear D. Germline V CDR1 and CDR2: KGHSH, LQKENI. The V gene lost 5 bases and the J gene lost 0 bases, with 5 bases spanning the gap. This CDR3 region has 13 residues. This CDR3 is CASSEDSGNTIYF. The CDR3 region has the DNA TGTGCCAGCTCAGAGGACTCTGGAAACACCATATATTTT.

This rearrangement joins TRBV2 to TRBJ2-5; 8 nucleotides line up with TRBD1. TRBJ2-7 explains the end of the DNA better; the J call may be wrong. The CDR3 consists of 12 residues. Germline CDR1 and CDR2: SNHLY and FYNNEI. The CDR3 sequence: CASRTGLYEQYF. Here the CDR3 DNA reads TGTGCCAGCCGGACAGGGCTATACGAGCAGTACTTC.

The V gene is TRBV5-1, the J gene TRBJ2-7; the D call may be TRBD1 or TRBD2 (5 bases each). The CDR3 has 14 residues. Trimming shortened V by 4 bases and J by 6 bases, and 17 bases separated the two germline ends. Germline V gene lookup returns CDR1 SGHRS and CDR2 YFSETQ. The CDR3, as DNA: TGCGCCAGCAGCCCCCTCGGGACCGTCGCCGAGCAGTACTTC. Its translation is CASSPLGTVAEQYF.

The V call is TRBV6-5, the J call TRBJ2-7; 7 bases align to TRBD1. Unmatched junction bases numbered 6, after V lost 2 bases and J lost 2 bases. From germline, CDR1 is MNHEY and CDR2 SVGAGI. There are 15 residues in the CDR3. The CDR3 reads CASSYAWDRTYEQYF. In DNA form, the CDR3 reads TGTGCCAGCAGTTACGCCTGGGACAGAACCTACGAGCAGTACTTC.